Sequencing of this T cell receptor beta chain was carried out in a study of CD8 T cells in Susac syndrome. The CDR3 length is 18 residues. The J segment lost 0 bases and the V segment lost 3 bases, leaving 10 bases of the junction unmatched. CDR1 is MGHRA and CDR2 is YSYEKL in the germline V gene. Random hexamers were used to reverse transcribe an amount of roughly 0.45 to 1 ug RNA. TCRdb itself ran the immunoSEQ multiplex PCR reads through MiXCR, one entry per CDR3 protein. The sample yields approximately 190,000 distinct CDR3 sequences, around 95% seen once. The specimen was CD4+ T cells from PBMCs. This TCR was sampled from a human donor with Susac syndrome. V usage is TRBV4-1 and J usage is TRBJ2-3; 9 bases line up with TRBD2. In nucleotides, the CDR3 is TGCGCCAGCAGCCAGTCCGACGGGACTAGCCGTAGCACAGATACGCAGTATTTT. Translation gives CASSQSDGTSRSTDTQYF.